This TCR beta chain comes out of a study of T cells in Graves' hyperthyroidism and ophthalmopathy. The CDR3 runs to 14 residues. The V end was cut by 2 bases, the J end by 3 bases, with 10 bases between. Germline CDR1 reads MNHNY; CDR2 reads SVGAGI (reference sequence). TCR beta CDR3 regions were amplified from RNA transcripts. The TCR CDR3 first-round RT-PCR relied on the HTBI primer set. MiXCR, applied by TCRdb to the multiplex PCR reads, yields one record per CDR3 protein. Of around 690,000 distinct CDR3 sequences in the sample, around 21% were seen once. Duration under 3 months, a NOSPECS grade of at least 4, and a Clinical Activity Score of at least 3 characterized the ophthalmopathy patients. Clinical symptoms, serum thyroxine and TRAb, thyroid ultrasound and orbital computed tomography together formed the diagnostic basis. PBMCs were sourced from roughly 9.7 ml fresh peripheral blood.

The sequenced sample was blood. The chain employs TRBV6-6 and TRBJ2-5; D is ambiguous. The clonotype comes from a man aged 30 to 45 with Graves' ophthalmopathy. The chain's CDR3 is CASSYLVGEETQYF. CDR3 nucleotides: TGTGCCAGCAGTTACCTAGTTGGGGAAGAGACCCAGTACTTC.